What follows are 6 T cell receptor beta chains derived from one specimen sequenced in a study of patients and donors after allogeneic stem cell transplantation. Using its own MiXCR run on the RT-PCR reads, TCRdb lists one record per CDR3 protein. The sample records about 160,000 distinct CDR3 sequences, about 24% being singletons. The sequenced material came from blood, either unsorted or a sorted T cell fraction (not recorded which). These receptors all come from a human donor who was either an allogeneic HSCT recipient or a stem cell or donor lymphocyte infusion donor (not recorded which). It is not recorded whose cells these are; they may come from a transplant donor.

CDR3 sequence reads: CASSLVRGSNTEAFF. The CDR3 DNA reads TGTGCCAGCAGCTTAGTAAGGGGATCGAACACTGAAGCTTTCTTT. V usage is TRBV11-1 and J usage is TRBJ1-1; D is perhaps TRBD1 (5 bases). Per germline, CDR1 SGHAT and CDR2 FQDESV (reference sequence). The CDR3 is made up of 15 amino acids. The V and J ends lost 1 base and 1 base respectively, with 10 bases between them.

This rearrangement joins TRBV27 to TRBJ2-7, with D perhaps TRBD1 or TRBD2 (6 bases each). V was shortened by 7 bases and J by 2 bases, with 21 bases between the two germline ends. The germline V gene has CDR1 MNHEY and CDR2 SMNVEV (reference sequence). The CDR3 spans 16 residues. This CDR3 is CASIGLVGGRTYEQYF. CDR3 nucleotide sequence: TGTGCCAGCATAGGCCTCGTGGGGGGCCGGACCTACGAGCAGTACTTC.

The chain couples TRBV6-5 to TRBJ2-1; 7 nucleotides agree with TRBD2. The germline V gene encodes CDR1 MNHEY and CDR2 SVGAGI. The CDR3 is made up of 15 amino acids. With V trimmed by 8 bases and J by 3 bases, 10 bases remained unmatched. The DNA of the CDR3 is TGTGCCAGCTGCTGCTCGGGACTAAACTACAATGAGCAGTTCTTC. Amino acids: CASCCSGLNYNEQFF.

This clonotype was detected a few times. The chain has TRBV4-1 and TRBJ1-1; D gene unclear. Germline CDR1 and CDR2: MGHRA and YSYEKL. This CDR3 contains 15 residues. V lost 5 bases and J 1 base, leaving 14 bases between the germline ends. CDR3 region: CASSARVWGNTEAFF. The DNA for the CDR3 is TGCGCCAGCAGCGCCCGGGTTTGGGGGAACACTGAAGCTTTCTTT.

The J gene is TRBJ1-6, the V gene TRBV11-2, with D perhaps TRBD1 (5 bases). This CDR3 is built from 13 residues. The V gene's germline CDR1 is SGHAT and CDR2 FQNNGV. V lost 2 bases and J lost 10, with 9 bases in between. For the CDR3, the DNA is TGTGCCAGCAGCTTAAGGACAAGCTCACCCCTCCACTTT. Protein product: CASSLRTSSPLHF.

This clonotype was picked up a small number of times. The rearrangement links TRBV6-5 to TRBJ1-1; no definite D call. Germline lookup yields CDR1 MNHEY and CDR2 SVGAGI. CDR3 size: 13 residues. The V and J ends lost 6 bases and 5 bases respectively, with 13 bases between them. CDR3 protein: CASSLGVITEAFF. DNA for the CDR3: TGTGCCAGCAGCCTTGGGGTAATAACTGAAGCTTTCTTT.